Below are 5 T cell receptor beta chains sequenced from a single sample in a study of brain T cells in children with intractable seizures. TCRdb's copy holds only in-frame clones and misses some; the assay was immunoSEQ multiplex PCR. The repertoire holds about 340,000 clones, with over 90% as singletons. Specified time point: blood from clinic visit 5 months post-surgery; TSC patient then seizure free. The sequenced sample was peripheral blood, obtained 4 to 5 months after surgery. Source of these receptors: a boy in the first two years of life with tuberous sclerosis and intractable seizures.

CDR3: CASSPQGNIQYF. Here the CDR3 DNA reads TGTGCCAGCAGCCCACAGGGAAACATTCAGTACTTC. The rearrangement uses TRBV9 and TRBJ2-4; tentatively, D is TRBD1 (6 bases). The length of the CDR3 is 12 residues. Germline assignment: CDR1 SGDLS and CDR2 YYNGEE. Trimming cost V 4 bases and J 6 bases, with 8 bases left between them.

The chain combines TRBV18 with TRBJ1-2, with D unclear. The length of the CDR3 is 14 residues. CDR1 is KGHSH, CDR2 LQKENI, per germline. V was clipped by 0 bases and J by 7 bases, with 12 bases between them. This chain's CDR3 is CASSPPGDKGGYTF. The CDR3 region has the DNA TGTGCCAGCTCACCACCGGGCGACAAGGGTGGCTACACCTTC.

The rearrangement uses TRBV6-6 and TRBJ1-3; tentatively, D is TRBD1 (6 bases). CDR3 size: 15 residues. V was shortened by 6 bases and J by 4 bases, with 16 bases between the two germline ends. The germline V gene has CDR1 MNHNY and CDR2 SVGAGI (reference sequence). CDR3 region: CASRQEQGGGNTIYF. CDR3 bases: TGTGCCAGCAGGCAGGAACAGGGAGGAGGAAACACCATATATTTT.

In regard to this clone: Other DNA sequences of this sample code for an identical CDR3. The J gene is TRBJ2-3, the V gene TRBV25-1; possibly TRBD1 for D (6 bases). Germline CDR1 is MGHDK and CDR2 is SYGVNS. V lost 2 bases and J 3 bases, leaving 6 bases between the germline ends. The CDR3 totals 13 residues. CDR3 DNA sequence: TGTGCCAGCAGTGAAAGGGGGACAGATACGCAGTATTTT. Translating gives CASSERGTDTQYF.

Details on this clone: This sample includes further DNA sequences coding for the same CDR3. This rearrangement joins TRBV9 to TRBJ1-3; no definite D call. V gave up 2 bases and J gave up 0 bases, with 3 bases separating them. In germline, CDR1 is SGDLS, CDR2 YYNGEE. CDR3 length: 13 amino acids. The CDR3 DNA follows: TGTGCCAGCAGCGTTGACTCTGGAAACACCATATATTTT. It encodes CASSVDSGNTIYF.